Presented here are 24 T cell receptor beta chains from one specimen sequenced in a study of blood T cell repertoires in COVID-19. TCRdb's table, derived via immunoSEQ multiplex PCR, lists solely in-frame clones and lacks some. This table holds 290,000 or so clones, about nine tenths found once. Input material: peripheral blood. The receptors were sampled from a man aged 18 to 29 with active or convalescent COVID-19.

CDR3 protein: CSASERTGGYEQYF. In nucleotides, the CDR3 is TGCAGTGCTAGTGAGAGGACAGGGGGCTACGAGCAGTACTTC. The chain links TRBV20-1 to TRBJ2-7; 10 nucleotides align to TRBD1. The CDR3 is made up of 14 amino acids. Per germline, CDR1 DFQATT and CDR2 SNEGSKA (reference sequence). J gave up 3 bases and V 3 bases, and 5 bases lay outside the gene matches.

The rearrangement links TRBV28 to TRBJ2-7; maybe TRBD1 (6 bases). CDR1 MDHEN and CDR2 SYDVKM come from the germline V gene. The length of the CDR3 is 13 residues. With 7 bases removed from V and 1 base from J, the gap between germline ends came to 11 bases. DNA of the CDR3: TGTGCCAGCACAAGACAGGCGTCCTACGAGCAGTACTTC. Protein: CASTRQASYEQYF.

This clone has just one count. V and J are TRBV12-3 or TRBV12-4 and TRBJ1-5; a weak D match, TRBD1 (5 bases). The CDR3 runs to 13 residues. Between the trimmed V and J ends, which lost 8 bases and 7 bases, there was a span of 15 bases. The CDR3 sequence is CASGQGGHQPQHF. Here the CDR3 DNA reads TGTGCCAGCGGTCAGGGAGGACACCAGCCCCAGCATTTT.

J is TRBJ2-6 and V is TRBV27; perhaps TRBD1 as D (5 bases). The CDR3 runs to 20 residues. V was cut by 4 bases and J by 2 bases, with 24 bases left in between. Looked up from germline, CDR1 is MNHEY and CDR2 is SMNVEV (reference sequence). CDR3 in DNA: TGTGCCAGCAGTTCGCGGATCAACCAGGGCAACCTAGCTGGGGCCAACGTCCTGACTTTC. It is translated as CASSSRINQGNLAGANVLTF.

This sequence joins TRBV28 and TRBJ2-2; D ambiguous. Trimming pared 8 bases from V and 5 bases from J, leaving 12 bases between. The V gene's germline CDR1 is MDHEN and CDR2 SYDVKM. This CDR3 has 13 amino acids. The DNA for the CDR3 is TGTGCCAGCGGCTCGAGGTATACCGGGGAGCTGTTTTTT. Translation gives CASGSRYTGELFF.

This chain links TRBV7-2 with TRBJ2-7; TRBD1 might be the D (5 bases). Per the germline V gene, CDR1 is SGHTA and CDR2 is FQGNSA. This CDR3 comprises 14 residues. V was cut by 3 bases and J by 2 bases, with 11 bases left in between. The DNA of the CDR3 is TGTGCCAGCAGCTTGGGGCCCCACCCCTACGAGCAGTACTTC. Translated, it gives CASSLGPHPYEQYF. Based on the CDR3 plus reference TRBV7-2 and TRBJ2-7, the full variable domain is GAGVSQSPSNKVTEKGKDVELRCDPISGHTALYWYRQSLGQGLEFLIYFQGNSAPDKSGLPSDRFSAERTGGSVSTLTIQRTQQEDSAVYLCASSLGPHPYEQYFGPGTRLTVT.

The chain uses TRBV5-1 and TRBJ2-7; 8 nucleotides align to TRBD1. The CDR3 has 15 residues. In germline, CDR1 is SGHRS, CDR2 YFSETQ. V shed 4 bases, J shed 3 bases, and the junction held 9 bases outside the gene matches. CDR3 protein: CASSGTGTGIYEQYF. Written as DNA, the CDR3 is TGCGCCAGCAGCGGGACCGGGACAGGAATCTACGAGCAGTACTTC.

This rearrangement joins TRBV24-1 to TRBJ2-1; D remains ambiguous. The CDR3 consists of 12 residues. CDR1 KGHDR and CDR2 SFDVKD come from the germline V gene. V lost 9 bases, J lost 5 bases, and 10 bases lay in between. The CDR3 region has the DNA TGTGCCACCGCCGCAGGTAACAATGAGCAGTTCTTC. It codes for CATAAGNNEQFF.

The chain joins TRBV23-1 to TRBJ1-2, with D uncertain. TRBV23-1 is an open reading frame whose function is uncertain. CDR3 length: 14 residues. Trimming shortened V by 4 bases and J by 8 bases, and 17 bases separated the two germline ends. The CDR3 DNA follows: TGCGCCAGCAGTCCTTGCGGGAGGGCCATCGGCTACACCTTC. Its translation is CASSPCGRAIGYTF.

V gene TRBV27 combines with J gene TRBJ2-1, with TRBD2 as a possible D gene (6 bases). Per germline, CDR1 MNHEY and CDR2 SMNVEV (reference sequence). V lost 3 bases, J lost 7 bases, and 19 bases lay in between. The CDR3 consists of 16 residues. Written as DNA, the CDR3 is TGTGCCAGCAGTTTTGTCCCGGGACTCAGGGAGAATGAGCAGTTCTTC. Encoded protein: CASSFVPGLRENEQFF.

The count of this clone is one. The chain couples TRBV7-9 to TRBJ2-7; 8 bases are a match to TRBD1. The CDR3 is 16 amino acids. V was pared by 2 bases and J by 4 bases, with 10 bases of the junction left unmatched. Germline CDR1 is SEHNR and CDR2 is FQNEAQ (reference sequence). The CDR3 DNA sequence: TGTGCCAGCAGCTTAATCTTTCTCGGACAGGGATACGAGCAGTACTTC. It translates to CASSLIFLGQGYEQYF.

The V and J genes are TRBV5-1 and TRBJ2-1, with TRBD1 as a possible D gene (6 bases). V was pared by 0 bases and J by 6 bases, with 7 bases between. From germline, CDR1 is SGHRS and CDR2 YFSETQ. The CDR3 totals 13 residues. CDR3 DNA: TGCGCCAGCAGCTTGGCAGGGGTCAATGAGCAGTTCTTC. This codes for CASSLAGVNEQFF.

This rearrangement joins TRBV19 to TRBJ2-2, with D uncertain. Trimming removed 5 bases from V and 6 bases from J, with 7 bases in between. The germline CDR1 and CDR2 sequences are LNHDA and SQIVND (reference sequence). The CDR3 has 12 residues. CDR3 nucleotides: TGTGCCAGTAGTTTGGGCTCCGGGGAGCTGTTTTTT. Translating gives CASSLGSGELFF. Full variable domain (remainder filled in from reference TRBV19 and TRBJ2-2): DGGITQSPKYLFRKEGQNVTLSCEQNLNHDAMYWYRQDPGQGLRLIYYSQIVNDFQKGDIAEGYSVSREKKESFPLTVTSAQKNPTAFYLCASSLGSGELFFGEGSRLTVL.

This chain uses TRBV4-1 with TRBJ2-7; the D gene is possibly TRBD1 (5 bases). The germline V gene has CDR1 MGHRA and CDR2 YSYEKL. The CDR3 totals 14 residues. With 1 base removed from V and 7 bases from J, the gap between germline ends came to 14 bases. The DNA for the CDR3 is TGCGCCAGCAGCCAAGCTTCAGGGTTTGAAGAGCAGTACTTC. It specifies CASSQASGFEEQYF.

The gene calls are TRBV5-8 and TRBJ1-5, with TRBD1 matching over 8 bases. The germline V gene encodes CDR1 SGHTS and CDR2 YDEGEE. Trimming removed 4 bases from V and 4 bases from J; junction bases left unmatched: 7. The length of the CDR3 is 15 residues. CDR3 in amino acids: CASSPWTGQNQPQHF. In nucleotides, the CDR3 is TGTGCCAGCAGCCCCTGGACAGGGCAGAATCAGCCCCAGCATTTT.

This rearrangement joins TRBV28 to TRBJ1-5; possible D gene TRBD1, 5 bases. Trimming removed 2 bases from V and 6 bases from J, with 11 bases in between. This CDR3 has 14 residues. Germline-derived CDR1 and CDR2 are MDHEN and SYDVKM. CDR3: CASSLIGGGQPQHF. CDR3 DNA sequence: TGTGCCAGCAGTTTAATTGGGGGAGGTCAGCCCCAGCATTTT.

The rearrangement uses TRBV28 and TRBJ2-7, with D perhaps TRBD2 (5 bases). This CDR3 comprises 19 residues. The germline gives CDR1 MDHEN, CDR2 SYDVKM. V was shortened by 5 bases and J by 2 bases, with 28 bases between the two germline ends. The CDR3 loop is CASSLRVVGSSRVPYEQYF. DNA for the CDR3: TGTGCCAGCAGTCTTCGCGTGGTTGGGAGTTCTAGGGTACCCTACGAGCAGTACTTC.

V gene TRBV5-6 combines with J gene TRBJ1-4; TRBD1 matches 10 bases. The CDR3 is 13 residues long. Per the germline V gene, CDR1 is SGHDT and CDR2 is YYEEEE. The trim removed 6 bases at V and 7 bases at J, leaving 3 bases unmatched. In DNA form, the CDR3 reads TGTGCCAGCACCCGGACAGGGGGTGAAAAACTGTTTTTT. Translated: CASTRTGGEKLFF.

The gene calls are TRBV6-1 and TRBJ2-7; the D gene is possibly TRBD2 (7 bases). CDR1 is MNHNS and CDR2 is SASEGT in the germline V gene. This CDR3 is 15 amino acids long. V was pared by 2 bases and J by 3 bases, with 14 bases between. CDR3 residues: CASSEWGGARYEQYF. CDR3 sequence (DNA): TGTGCCAGCAGTGAATGGGGGGGGGCCCGCTACGAGCAGTACTTC.

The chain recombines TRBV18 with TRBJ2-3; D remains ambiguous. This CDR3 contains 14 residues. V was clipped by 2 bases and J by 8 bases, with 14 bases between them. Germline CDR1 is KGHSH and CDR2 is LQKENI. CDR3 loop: CASSPIAEPATQYF. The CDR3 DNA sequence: TGTGCCAGCTCACCAATCGCGGAACCAGCTACGCAGTATTTT. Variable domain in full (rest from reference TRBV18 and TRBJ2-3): NAGVMQNPRHLVRRRGQEARLRCSPMKGHSHVYWYRQLPEEGLKFMVYLQKENIIDESGMPKERFSAEFPKEGPSILRIQQVVRGDSAAYFCASSPIAEPATQYFGPGTRLTVL.

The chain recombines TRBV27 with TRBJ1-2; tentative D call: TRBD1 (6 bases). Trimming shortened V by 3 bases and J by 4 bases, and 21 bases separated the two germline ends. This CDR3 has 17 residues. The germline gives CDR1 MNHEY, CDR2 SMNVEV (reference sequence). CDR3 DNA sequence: TGTGCCAGCAGTTTGGTCCAGGGGCTCAAGCATTTCTATGGCTACACCTTC. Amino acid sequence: CASSLVQGLKHFYGYTF.

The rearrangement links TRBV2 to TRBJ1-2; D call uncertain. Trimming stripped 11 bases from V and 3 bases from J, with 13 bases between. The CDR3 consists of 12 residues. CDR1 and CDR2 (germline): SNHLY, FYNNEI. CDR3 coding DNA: TGTGCCGCCGCAACAGAGCACTATGGCTACACCTTC. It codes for CAAATEHYGYTF. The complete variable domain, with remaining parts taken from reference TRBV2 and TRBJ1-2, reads EPEVTQTPSHQVTQMGQEVILRCVPISNHLYFYWYRQILGQKVEFLVSFYNNEISEKSEIFDDQFSVERPDGSNFTLKIRSTKLEDSAMYFCAAATEHYGYTFGSGTRLTVV.

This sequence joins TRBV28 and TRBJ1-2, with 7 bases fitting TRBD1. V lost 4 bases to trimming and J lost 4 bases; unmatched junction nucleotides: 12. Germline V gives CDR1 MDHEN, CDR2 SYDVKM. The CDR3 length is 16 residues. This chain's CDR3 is CASSSPGGGVGYGYTF. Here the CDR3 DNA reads TGTGCCAGCAGTTCCCCTGGAGGGGGCGTCGGCTATGGCTACACCTTC.

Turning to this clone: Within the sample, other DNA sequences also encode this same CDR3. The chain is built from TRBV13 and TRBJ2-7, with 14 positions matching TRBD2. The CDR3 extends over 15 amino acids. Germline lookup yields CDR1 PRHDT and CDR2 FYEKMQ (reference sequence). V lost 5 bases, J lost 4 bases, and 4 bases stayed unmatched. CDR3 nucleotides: TGTGCCAGCAGCGTGGGGACTAGCGGGAGTTACGAGCAGTACTTC. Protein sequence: CASSVGTSGSYEQYF.